Following are 5 T cell receptor beta chains from one sample sequenced in a study of CD4+ T cells in melanoma. The protocol was immunoSEQ multiplex PCR, while the TCRdb copy is restricted to in-frame clones and leaves out a portion. The sample contains around 130,000 clones, about 93% of which appear only once. The receptors were gathered from a human donor with melanoma.

J is TRBJ2-1 and V is TRBV9; tentatively, D is TRBD2 (7 bases). There are 16 residues in the CDR3. Germline assignment: CDR1 SGDLS and CDR2 YYNGEE. Trimming shortened V by 0 bases and J by 0 bases, and 10 bases separated the two germline ends. CDR3 in DNA: TGTGCCAGCAGCGTAGGTGGGGGGGCCTCCTACAATGAGCAGTTCTTC. Translated, it gives CASSVGGGASYNEQFF.

The chain uses TRBV11-2 and TRBJ1-1; 7 nucleotides line up with TRBD1. From germline, CDR1 is SGHAT and CDR2 FQNNGV. V shed 2 bases and J 6 bases; nucleotides not matched to a gene: 12. The CDR3 runs 16 residues. CDR3: CASSLSRGGTPAEAFF. The CDR3 DNA sequence: TGTGCCAGCAGCTTAAGCCGAGGGGGCACACCTGCTGAAGCTTTCTTT.

The CDR3 reads CASRKIGQGVEETQYF. In DNA form, the CDR3 reads TGCGCCAGCAGAAAGATCGGACAGGGGGTAGAAGAGACCCAGTACTTC. The chain joins TRBV5-1 to TRBJ2-5, with 10 bases lining up with TRBD1. Germline V gene lookup returns CDR1 SGHRS and CDR2 YFSETQ. V was pared by 5 bases and J by 3 bases, with 10 bases of the junction left unmatched. The CDR3 is made up of 16 amino acids.

The chain links TRBV14 to TRBJ1-6; 7 bases are a match to TRBD1. The CDR3 runs to 15 residues. The germline V gene has CDR1 SGHDN and CDR2 FVKESK. V trimming: 4 bases; J trimming: 6 bases; junction bases outside the gene matches: 6. CDR3 loop: CASSPPGQFNSPLHF. The CDR3 DNA is TGTGCCAGCAGCCCACCGGGACAGTTTAATTCACCCCTCCACTTT.

J is TRBJ1-1 and V is TRBV19; 9 positions match TRBD1. V trimming: 10 bases; J trimming: 6 bases; junction bases outside the gene matches: 15. In germline, CDR1 is LNHDA, CDR2 SQIVND (reference sequence). The CDR3 loop spans 15 amino acids. This CDR3 is CATSGTGYTRPEAFF. In nucleotides, the CDR3 is TGTGCCACGTCTGGGACAGGGTATACCCGACCTGAAGCTTTCTTT.